Listed below are T cell receptor beta chains from one sample, sequenced in a study of T cell responses to AZD1222 COVID-19 vaccine. The repertoire was sequenced with immunoSEQ multiplex PCR; TCRdb's copy has only in-frame clones and lacks some. The sample consists of tens of thousands of clones, 65% to 90% of them appearing once. The sample was peripheral blood, taken 28 days after the second AZD1222 dose. These receptors all come from an adult who received the AZD1222 COVID-19 vaccine. Each CDR3 is given with its conserved first and last residue. A D gene is named only where the DNA matches it firmly. Rows give clone size only sometimes, using once, few, many, or a class for an expanded clone.

TRBJ1-6	-	-	TRBV28	CASSPWGDPPTSPLHF	TGTGCCAGCAGCCCCTGGGGGGACCCGCCAACTTCACCCCTCCACTTT
TRBJ1-1	-	-	TRBV4-1	CASSPGGGLNTEAFF	TGCGCCAGCAGCCCTGGGGGGGGTTTGAACACTGAAGCTTTCTTT
TRBJ1-5	TRBD1	few	TRBV20-1	CSASGTGNQPQHF	TGCAGTGCTAGTGGGACAGGGAATCAGCCCCAGCATTTT
TRBJ2-1	TRBD2	-	TRBV15	CATSRGLAGGTEQFF	TGTGCCACCAGCAGGGGACTAGCGGGAGGCACTGAGCAGTTCTTC
TRBJ2-1	-	-	TRBV3-1/TRBV3-2	CASSRLREYQFF	TGTGCCAGCAGCCGCCTCCGGGAGTATCAGTTCTTC
TRBJ2-1	-	-	TRBV2	CASSEGGSSYNEQFF	TGTGCCAGCAGCGAAGGCGGTAGCTCCTACAATGAGCAGTTCTTC
TRBJ1-1	-	-	TRBV6-1	CASSEVMNTEAFF	TGTGCCAGCAGTGAGGTCATGAACACTGAAGCTTTCTTT
TRBJ1-2	-	-	TRBV2	CASSEGAENYGYTF	TGTGCCAGCAGTGAAGGGGCAGAGAACTATGGCTACACCTTC
TRBJ1-2	-	few	TRBV25-1	CASSEYIGSSLYGYTF	TGTGCCAGCAGTGAATATATCGGCAGTAGCCTCTATGGCTACACCTTC
TRBJ1-2	-	-	TRBV30	CAWSVSVSGYTF	TGTGCCTGGAGTGTGTCAGTGTCTGGCTACACCTTC
TRBJ1-4	-	-	TRBV19	CASSMLAGSTNEKLFF	TGTGCCAGTAGTATGCTGGCGGGATCAACTAATGAAAAACTGTTTTTT
TRBJ1-1	-	-	TRBV7-8	CASSSQLGGFEAFF	TGTGCCAGCAGCTCACAACTTGGGGGATTCGAAGCTTTCTTT
TRBJ1-2	-	-	TRBV2	CASTLLPGRISKGYTF	TGTGCCAGCACCCTTCTTCCGGGACGGATCTCTAAAGGCTACACCTTC
TRBJ2-2	TRBD2	-	TRBV27	CASSTTSGGLRELFF	TGTGCCAGCAGTACGACTAGCGGGGGCCTCAGGGAGCTGTTTTTT
TRBJ1-2	TRBD1	-	TRBV29-1	CSVRAGGGDGYTF	TGCAGCGTTCGGGCAGGGGGCGGTGATGGCTACACCTTC
TRBJ1-2	TRBD1	-	TRBV19	CASSHLGQGNYGYTF	TGTGCCAGTAGCCATTTGGGACAGGGGAACTATGGCTACACCTTC
TRBJ2-2	TRBD1	-	TRBV3-1/TRBV3-2	CASSQGGTGLIRELFF	TGTGCCAGCAGCCAAGGGGGGACAGGGTTGATCAGGGAGCTGTTTTTT
TRBJ2-3	-	-	TRBV28	CASSLSATDTQYF	TGTGCCAGCAGTTTATCGGCCACAGATACGCAGTATTTT
TRBJ1-2	-	-	TRBV5-1	CASSSATGSYGYTF	TGCGCCAGCAGCTCTGCGACAGGCTCCTATGGCTACACCTTC
TRBJ2-7	-	-	TRBV10-2	CASVRGYEQYF	TGCGCCAGCGTTCGGGGCTACGAGCAGTACTTC
TRBJ2-1	TRBD1	few	TRBV5-1	CASSKMGQLYNEQFF	TGCGCCAGCAGCAAAATGGGACAGCTCTACAATGAGCAGTTCTTC
TRBJ2-2	-	-	TRBV7-2	CASSLDAGAAGELFF	TGTGCCAGCAGCTTAGACGCTGGGGCCGCCGGGGAGCTGTTTTTT
TRBJ2-3	TRBD2	-	TRBV7-2	CASSLGTSGGTDTQYF	TGTGCCAGCAGCCTGGGGACTAGCGGGGGCACAGATACGCAGTATTTT
TRBJ2-7	-	few	TRBV18	CASSFSSGPPGEQYF	TGTGCCAGCTCATTTTCTTCCGGACCCCCGGGCGAGCAGTACTTC
TRBJ2-5	-	once	TRBV30	CACTYPLDQETQYF	TGTGCCTGTACATACCCACTTGACCAAGAGACCCAGTACTTC
TRBJ2-3	-	-	TRBV7-2	CASANLVGGPDTQYF	TGTGCCAGCGCTAACCTGGTGGGGGGCCCAGATACGCAGTATTTT
TRBJ2-3	-	once	TRBV27	CASSTTDTQYF	TGTGCCAGCAGTACCACAGATACGCAGTATTTT